This entry is about one T cell receptor (beta chain). As yet, its antigen is unknown. Sequencing used immunoSEQ multiplex PCR; TCRdb keeps in-frame clones, though not all of them. This table has about 1.1 million clones, more than 75% appearing once. The data are from a study of shared clonotypes between healthy human individuals. Broader study findings: Shared clonotypes across all four donors exceeded non-shared ones in generation probability. Across a handful of donors, naive CD4 shared around 5.3%, naive CD8 over 3%, memory CD4 2.3%, memory CD8 around 0.42%.

The CDR3 totals 13 residues. J lost 8 bases, V lost 4 bases, and 2 bases had no gene match. From germline, CDR1 is SGHRS and CDR2 YFSETQ. Sequencing was performed on memory CD4+ T cells from PBMCs. As for subset: CD45RA-negative fraction. The receptor's source is a man aged 18 to 35 in good health. Some clones in this sample may be carry-over from other donors' samples. V usage is TRBV5-1 and J usage is TRBJ1-4; 10 nucleotides align to TRBD1. CDR3 nucleotides: TGCGCCAGCAGCATGGGACAGGGGGAAAAACTGTTTTTT. Translation: CASSMGQGEKLFF.